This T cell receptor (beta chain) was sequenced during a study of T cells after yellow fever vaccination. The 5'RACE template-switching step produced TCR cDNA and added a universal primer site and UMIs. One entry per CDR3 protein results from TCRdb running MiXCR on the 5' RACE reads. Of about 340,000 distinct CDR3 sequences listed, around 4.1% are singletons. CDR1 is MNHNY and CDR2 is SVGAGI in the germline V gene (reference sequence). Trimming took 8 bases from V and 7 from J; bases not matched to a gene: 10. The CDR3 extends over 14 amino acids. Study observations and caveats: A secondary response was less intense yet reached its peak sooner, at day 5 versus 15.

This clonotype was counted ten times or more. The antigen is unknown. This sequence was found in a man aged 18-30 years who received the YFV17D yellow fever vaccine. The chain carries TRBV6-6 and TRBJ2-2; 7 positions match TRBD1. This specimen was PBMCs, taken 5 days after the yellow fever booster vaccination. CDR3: CASGPIQGYGELFF. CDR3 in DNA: TGTGCCAGCGGCCCAATACAGGGGTACGGGGAGCTGTTTTTT.